These 16 T cell receptor beta chains came from one sample sequenced in a study of tumor and adjacent non-tumor tissue in lung cancer (dated by TCRdb to 2017 to 2018). The library relied on multiplex PCR. The run used an Illumina HiSeq 2500. TCRbeta libraries were built by three rounds of nested PCR using primers (Table S4), following protocols modified from ARM-PCR. In TCRdb, the public reads were trimmed at Q25 with fastp and aligned with MiXCR, with productive beta chains retained. Entries are consolidated by CDR3 protein sequence, retaining the most common genes and DNA. The sample data list approximately 120,000 distinct CDR3 sequences, and around 75% of these were observed just once. Under 45% of the sample is in the top ten clones. RNA was isolated from bulk unsorted tissue, and RNA quality was assessed with a NanoDrop ND-1000 and an Agilent 2100. The sequenced sample consisted of lung tumor tissue. The receptors derive from a woman aged 55-69 years with non-small cell lung cancer.

The V and J genes are TRBV20-1 and TRBJ2-7; a weak D match, TRBD1 (5 bases). The germline CDR1 and CDR2 sequences are DFQATT and SNEGSKA (reference sequence). The CDR3 is made up of 16 amino acids. V lost 6 bases, J lost 4 bases, and 25 bases lay in between. Here the CDR3 reads CSARIPTLTGSYEQYV. DNA for the CDR3: TGCAGTGCCAGAATCCCTACCCTTACAGGCTCTTACGAGCAGTACGTC.

The rearrangement links TRBV20-1 to TRBJ2-7; possible D gene TRBD1, 5 bases. The V gene's germline CDR1 is DFQATT and CDR2 SNEGSKA (reference sequence). The CDR3 is 15 residues long. The V and J ends lost 2 bases and 0 bases respectively, with 14 bases between them. The CDR3 spells CSARKGQGHSYEQYF. CDR3 sequence (DNA): TGCAGTGCTAGAAAAGGGCAGGGCCACTCCTACGAGCAGTACTTC.

V and J are TRBV4-3 and TRBJ2-7, with 8 bases aligning to TRBD1. Germline CDR1 and CDR2: LGHNA and YSLEER. This CDR3 region has 14 residues. V was clipped by 1 base and J by 7 bases; unmatched bases: 6. As DNA, the CDR3 is TGCGCCAGCAGCCAAGTGAGGACAGGGACAGAGCAGTACTTC. It yields the protein CASSQVRTGTEQYF.

On this clonotype itself: No conserved phenylalanine or tryptophan ends this CDR3, so it is likely a read error. It is unclear where the CDR3 begins or ends on the DNA, so no DNA is shown, and the CDR3 is as TCRdb lists it. The chain joins TRBV20-1 to TRBJ2-2; the tabulated D call, TRBD2, remains unverified against the DNA. The CDR3 spans 15 amino acids, including both terminal residues. Germline V gene data show CDR1 as DFQATT and CDR2 as SNEGSKA (reference sequence). Here the CDR3 reads CSAREGTLDSGEMFS.

The chain uses TRBV6-5 and TRBJ2-7; D is unresolved. The ends were cut back, 9 bases at V and 13 bases at J, with 25 bases in the middle. Germline V gene sequence: CDR1 MNHEY, CDR2 SVGAGI. CDR3 length: 13 amino acids. The CDR3 here is CASSVPGRYEYYF. CDR3 in DNA: TGTGCCAGTAGTGTTCCGGGCCGCTACGAGTACTACTTC.

As to this clonotype: Likely a read error: the CDR3 ends without its conserved phenylalanine or tryptophan. This rearrangement joins TRBV10-3 to TRBJ2-3; the D is unclear. CDR3 length: 14 amino acids. The germline CDR1 and CDR2 sequences are ENHRY and SYGVKD. The CDR3 DNA sequence: TGTGTCATCAGTGAGTCAGCTGGAATCGATACGCAGTATCTT. Translated, it gives CVISESAGIDTQYL.

The chain couples TRBV14 to TRBJ2-6; possible D gene TRBD2, 6 bases. This CDR3 spans 17 amino acids. In germline, CDR1 is SGHDN, CDR2 FVKESK. The CDR3 DNA reads TGTGTCAGGAGCCCGGGGACTCCTTCCGGTGGGGCCAACGTCCTGACTTTC. Translation: CVRSPGTPSGGANVLTF.

As concerns this clonotype: At one end, the junction sequence differs from germline, possibly due to a read error. The rearrangement joins TRBV11-3 to TRBJ2-5, with 12 bases that match TRBD2. The CDR3 extends over 19 amino acids. Germline-derived CDR1 and CDR2 are SGHNT and YENEEA. CDR3 sequence: CASSPLPGLAGLYQETQHF. For the CDR3, the DNA is TGTGCCAGCAGCCCACTCCCGGGACTAGCGGGCCTGTATCAAGAGACCCAGCACTTC. The full variable domain, its missing parts supplied by reference TRBV11-3 and TRBJ2-5, is EAGVVQSPRYKIIEKKQPVAFWCNPISGHNTLYWYLQNLGQGPELLIRYENEEAVDDSQLPKDRFSAERLKGVDSTLKIQPAELGDSAVYLCASSPLPGLAGLYQETQHFGPGTRLLVL.

Note on this clonotype: Since no conserved phenylalanine or tryptophan closes the CDR3, a read error is the likely cause. The DNA is omitted, as the CDR3 cannot be located on it reliably, and the CDR3 follows TCRdb's listing. This chain links TRBV20-1 with TRBJ2-2; the table gives TRBD1 as D, unverified against the DNA. Germline CDR1 DFQATT, CDR2 SNEGSKA (reference sequence). The CDR3 adds up to 12 amino acids, both ends counted. CDR3 in amino acids: CNANGQTGELFL.

The gene calls are TRBV5-5 and TRBJ2-1; D is unresolved. CDR3 length equals 13 residues. The germline gives CDR1 SGHKS, CDR2 YYEKEE (reference sequence). Trimming took 6 bases from V and 5 from J, leaving 12 bases between them. The CDR3 here is CASISGSNNEQFF. The CDR3 DNA is TGTGCCAGCATCTCGGGTAGCAACAATGAGCAGTTCTTC.

Comment on this clonotype: Compared with germline, one end of the junction differs, possibly owing to a read error. The J gene is TRBJ2-6, the V gene TRBV28, with D perhaps TRBD1 or TRBD2 (5 bases each). CDR1 and CDR2 from the germline V gene are MDHEN and SYDVKM. The CDR3 totals 13 residues. This CDR3 is CASSLRDANVLAF. CDR3 coding DNA: TGTGCCAGCAGTTTACGGGACGCCAACGTCCTGGCTTTC. The whole variable domain, remainder taken from reference TRBV28 and TRBJ2-6, is DVKVTQSSRYLVKRTGEKVFLECVQDMDHENMFWYRQDPGLGLRLIYFSYDVKMKEKGDIPEGYSVSREKKERFSLILESASTNQTSMYLCASSLRDANVLAFGAGSRLTVL.

This chain connects TRBV20-1 to TRBJ2-1; 9 nucleotides line up with TRBD2. V lost 6 bases, J lost 11 bases, and 14 bases stayed unmatched. This CDR3 contains 14 residues. Germline CDR1 DFQATT, CDR2 SNEGSKA (reference sequence). The CDR3 here is CSAEMLAGLNKQFF. CDR3 DNA sequence: TGCAGTGCCGAGATGCTAGCGGGATTGAATAAGCAGTTCTTC.

V is TRBV5-4 and J is TRBJ1-6; no clear D. V shed 4 bases and J shed 7 bases, with 9 bases lying between them. CDR3 length equals 13 residues. The germline V gene encodes CDR1 SGHNT and CDR2 YYREEE (reference sequence). The CDR3 DNA reads TGTGCCAGCAGCGCTCAGCAGAATTCACCCCTCCACTTT. It translates to CASSAQQNSPLHF.

This clonotype was detected once. The chain has TRBV20-1 and TRBJ1-3, with unresolved D. The CDR3 length is 14 residues. The germline gives CDR1 DFQATT, CDR2 SNEGSKA (reference sequence). With 0 bases removed from V and 14 bases from J, the gap between germline ends came to 20 bases. CDR3 loop: CSARDFESGNTVYF. The CDR3 nucleotides read TGCAGTGCTAGAGATTTCGAGTCGGGAAATACCGTATATTTT.

On this clonotype itself: With a much larger clone just one base away, this may be a read error. The gene calls are TRBV6-6 and TRBJ2-7, with D maybe TRBD2 (7 bases). Germline loops: CDR1 MNHNY, CDR2 SVGAGI (reference sequence). This CDR3 has 15 amino acids. CDR3 amino acids: CASSYGGADSYDQYF. CDR3 in DNA: TGTGCCAGCAGTTACGGGGGGGCCGACTCTTACGATCAGTACTTC.

This clonotype was counted ten times or more. The rearrangement uses TRBV19 and TRBJ2-2, with 8 bases matching TRBD1. With V trimmed by 7 bases and J by 4 bases, 11 bases remained unmatched. The germline V gene has CDR1 LNHDA and CDR2 SQIVND (reference sequence). The CDR3 is made up of 16 amino acids. CDR3 protein: CASTFGTGVVTGELFF. The CDR3, as DNA: TGTGCCAGTACCTTCGGGACAGGAGTGGTCACCGGGGAGCTGTTTTTT.